Described below is a single T cell receptor beta chain sequence and its context. Its antigen remains unidentified. This sample is drawn from a study of T cells after yellow fever vaccination. Whole-study results and caveats: Repertoires obtained by FACS sorting could include abundant clonotypes that entered as contaminants from the bulk population. Researchers noted that a small share of clonotypes showed up in both CD4 and CD8 compartments.

TCRdb re-derived calls from the 5' RACE reads in MiXCR, one entry per CDR3 protein. The sample lists hundreds of thousands of distinct CDR3 sequences, roughly 9.4% seen once, with around 17% in the top ten. CDR3 length: 10 residues. Per the germline V gene, CDR1 is SQVTM and CDR2 is ANQGSEA. The chain links TRBV29-1 to TRBJ1-2; D gene uncertain. The sequence came from a man between 18 and 29 years old who received the YFV17D yellow fever vaccine. This specimen was PBMCs, taken on the day of the first yellow fever vaccination. CDR3 in DNA: TGCAGTATACAAGGGAATGGCTACACCTTC. This gives the protein CSIQGNGYTF. Full variable domain (rest looked up from reference TRBV29-1 and TRBJ1-2): SAVISQKPSRDICQRGTSLTIQCQVDSQVTMMFWYRQQPGQSLTLIATANQGSEATYESGFVIDKFPISRPNLTFSTLTVSNMSPEDSSIYLCSIQGNGYTFGSGTRLTVV.